The clone carrying this T cell receptor (beta chain) occurred many times. Its matching antigen is unknown. An approximately 10 ml volume of fresh peripheral blood provided the PBMCs. This entry comes from a study of T cells in Graves' hyperthyroidism and ophthalmopathy. Broader study findings: Blood held most thyroid clonotypes expanded above 0.001 frequency.

The investigators amplified TCR beta CDR3 regions from RNA transcripts. A first-round RT-PCR of the TCR CDR3 used the HTBI primer set. TCRdb passed the multiplex PCR reads through MiXCR, listing each CDR3 protein once. The sample lists approximately 610,000 distinct CDR3 sequences; over 15% were seen once. The CDR3 is 16 residues long. V shed 5 bases and J 0 bases; nucleotides not matched to a gene: 6. Input material: blood. The chain links TRBV12-3 or TRBV12-4 to TRBJ2-2; 7 bases agree with TRBD1. This receptor was obtained from a young woman with Graves' hyperthyroidism. CDR3 region: CASSPPQGANTGELFF. DNA of the CDR3: TGTGCCAGCAGTCCCCCCCAGGGGGCGAACACCGGGGAGCTGTTTTTT.